A selection of T cell receptor beta chains follows, all from one sample in a study of cytomegalovirus exposure and HLA in healthy donors. Profiling relied on immunoSEQ multiplex PCR, and the TCRdb table lists in-frame clones only, not all of them. This table has about 200,000 clones, about 82% appearing once. The sequenced sample consisted of PBMCs. The receptor set was obtained from a woman between 18 and 29 years old in good health and CMV-seronegative. Each CDR3 is given with its conserved first and last residue. Each record gives: D gene, clone size, J gene, V gene, CDR3 DNA, CDR3 protein. D genes are given only for firm matches. Where a row states a size, it is once, few, many or the class of an expanded clone; other rows omit it.

D gene: TRBD1; clone size: few; J gene: TRBJ1-2; V gene: TRBV15; CDR3 DNA: TGTGCCACCAGCAGGAGGACAGGGGGCGCCTATGGCTACACCTTC; CDR3 protein: CATSRRTGGAYGYTF
D gene: TRBD1; clone size: -; J gene: TRBJ2-4; V gene: TRBV6-1; CDR3 DNA: TGTGCCAGCAGAGGGACAGGGTTGGACATTCAGTACTTC; CDR3 protein: CASRGTGLDIQYF
D gene: -; clone size: -; J gene: TRBJ1-3; V gene: TRBV10-3; CDR3 DNA: TGTGCCTCGCAAATTAGCTCTGGAAACACCATATATTTT; CDR3 protein: CASQISSGNTIYF
D gene: -; clone size: -; J gene: TRBJ2-3; V gene: TRBV7-2; CDR3 DNA: TGTGCCAGCAACGCTGGGTTAGCGGATCCGCAGTATTTT; CDR3 protein: CASNAGLADPQYF
D gene: -; clone size: -; J gene: TRBJ1-1; V gene: TRBV29-1; CDR3 DNA: TGCAGCGTTGAGAGGAGGTTGGTGAACACTGAAGCTTTCTTT; CDR3 protein: CSVERRLVNTEAFF
D gene: TRBD1; clone size: -; J gene: TRBJ1-1; V gene: TRBV27; CDR3 DNA: TGTGCCAGCAGTATAGGGACAGGTAGATTGGACACTGAAGCTTTCTTT; CDR3 protein: CASSIGTGRLDTEAFF
D gene: TRBD1; clone size: -; J gene: TRBJ1-1; V gene: TRBV7-3; CDR3 DNA: TGTGCCAGCAGCCGATCAGGGGACAGGGATCTAGCTTTCTTT; CDR3 protein: CASSRSGDRDLAFF
D gene: TRBD1; clone size: -; J gene: TRBJ2-7; V gene: TRBV15; CDR3 DNA: TGTGCCACCAGCACAGGGACAGGACCTTACGAGCAGTACTTC; CDR3 protein: CATSTGTGPYEQYF
D gene: -; clone size: -; J gene: TRBJ2-1; V gene: TRBV9; CDR3 DNA: TGTGCCAGCAGCGTTGTTAGCGGTGGCAATGAGCAGTTCTTC; CDR3 protein: CASSVVSGGNEQFF
D gene: TRBD1; clone size: -; J gene: TRBJ1-2; V gene: TRBV11-2; CDR3 DNA: TGTGCCAGCAGCTTAGGTGTGGGACAGGGGATAGGAGGCTACACCTTC; CDR3 protein: CASSLGVGQGIGGYTF
D gene: TRBD2; clone size: -; J gene: TRBJ2-1; V gene: TRBV19; CDR3 DNA: TGTGCCAGTAGTGGGACTACGCGGAACAATGAGCAGTTCTTC; CDR3 protein: CASSGTTRNNEQFF
D gene: -; clone size: -; J gene: TRBJ1-2; V gene: TRBV5-1; CDR3 DNA: TGCGCCAGCAGCTTGGACCGGTATGGCTACACCTTC; CDR3 protein: CASSLDRYGYTF
D gene: TRBD1; clone size: -; J gene: TRBJ1-1; V gene: TRBV6-5; CDR3 DNA: TGTGCCAGCAGTCGGACAGGGGTCGGCGAAGCTTTCTTT; CDR3 protein: CASSRTGVGEAFF
D gene: TRBD2; clone size: -; J gene: TRBJ2-1; V gene: TRBV11-3; CDR3 DNA: TGTGCCAGCAGCTTAGATGGACTAGCGGGAAATGAGCAGTTCTTC; CDR3 protein: CASSLDGLAGNEQFF
D gene: -; clone size: -; J gene: TRBJ2-5; V gene: TRBV11-2; CDR3 DNA: TGTGCCAGCAGCTCCGTTAGGGGCTTGGGGACCCAGTACTTC; CDR3 protein: CASSSVRGLGTQYF
D gene: -; clone size: -; J gene: TRBJ1-1; V gene: TRBV29-1; CDR3 DNA: TGCAGCGCTCCCCCAGGGTCGACCAACACTGAAGCTTTCTTT; CDR3 protein: CSAPPGSTNTEAFF
D gene: TRBD1; clone size: -; J gene: TRBJ2-2; V gene: TRBV29-1; CDR3 DNA: TGCAGCGTGGGGACAGGGAGCACCGGGGAGCTGTTTTTT; CDR3 protein: CSVGTGSTGELFF
D gene: TRBD1; clone size: -; J gene: TRBJ1-1; V gene: TRBV6-6; CDR3 DNA: TGTGCCAGCAGAAAGACAGGGGGAACTGAAGCTTTCTTT; CDR3 protein: CASRKTGGTEAFF
D gene: -; clone size: -; J gene: TRBJ2-7; V gene: TRBV7-9; CDR3 DNA: TGTGCCAGTGGGGCAGCCCGGGACTCTCGGTACGAGCAGTACTTC; CDR3 protein: CASGAARDSRYEQYF
D gene: -; clone size: -; J gene: TRBJ2-1; V gene: TRBV19; CDR3 DNA: TGTGCCAGTAGCTCCGGGGACTTAGGAAACCTGGAGCAGTTCTTC; CDR3 protein: CASSSGDLGNLEQFF
D gene: -; clone size: -; J gene: TRBJ1-5; V gene: TRBV30; CDR3 DNA: TGTGCCTGGAGTGTAAAGCGGAATCAGCCCCAGCATTTT; CDR3 protein: CAWSVKRNQPQHF
D gene: TRBD1; clone size: -; J gene: TRBJ2-3; V gene: TRBV7-3; CDR3 DNA: TGTGCCAGCAGCCGGGACAGCCACACAGATACGCAGTATTTT; CDR3 protein: CASSRDSHTDTQYF
D gene: TRBD1; clone size: -; J gene: TRBJ1-1; V gene: TRBV19; CDR3 DNA: TGTGCCAGTAGTCGGGTCGACAGGGCCGAAGCTTTCTTT; CDR3 protein: CASSRVDRAEAFF
D gene: -; clone size: -; J gene: TRBJ2-3; V gene: TRBV5-1; CDR3 DNA: TGCGCCAGCAGCTTGGACTCACCCACAGATACGCAGTATTTT; CDR3 protein: CASSLDSPTDTQYF
D gene: TRBD1; clone size: -; J gene: TRBJ2-5; V gene: TRBV7-7; CDR3 DNA: TGTGCCAGCAGCTTGCAGGGGGTTCAGGAGACCCAGTACTTC; CDR3 protein: CASSLQGVQETQYF